This T cell receptor beta chain emerged from a study of spatial heterogeneity in lung cancer. Study context: Alpha-chain sequences were consistently detected less often than beta-chain sequences. Raw sequencing reads included, on average, more than 8.5 appearances of each unique TCR and UMI combination.

The length of the CDR3 is 16 residues. J was trimmed by 0 bases and V by 4 bases; bases with no gene match: 0. CDR1 is SGHTA and CDR2 is FQGTGA in the germline V gene. This clonotype was found a few times. One entry per CDR3 protein, called by TCRdb with MiXCR from the 5' RACE reads. The sample has under 20,000 distinct CDR3 sequences, about 9% seen once; the top ten hold 36%. Noted time point: blood at routine non-recurrence follow-up after resection. The sequenced sample was PBMCs, obtained at follow-up. This chain joins TRBV7-3 and TRBJ2-2, with 12 bases identical to TRBD2. The sequence was collected from a female donor with early-stage non-small cell lung cancer. Here the CDR3 DNA reads TGTGCCAGCAGCTGGACTAGCGGGGCGAACACCGGGGAGCTGTTTTTT. This encodes CASSWTSGANTGELFF.